The clone carrying this TCR beta chain came up a few times. Each sample gave at least 7 million isolated PBMCs. Germline trimming cut 5 bases from V and 5 bases from J; bases unmatched to any gene: 14. Germline V gene lookup returns CDR1 SGHVS and CDR2 FQNEAQ. This CDR3 comprises 17 residues. The sample is drawn from a study of blood T cells in healthy people across ages. Using a J-beta primer mix together with a sample-barcoded 5' primer, a second PCR was run for roughly 6 to 11 cycles. No fewer than 3 million CDR3-containing paired-end reads came from each sample. MiXCR, run by TCRdb on the 5' RACE reads, gives a single entry per CDR3 protein. Counted here are about 760,000 distinct CDR3 sequences, roughly 25% occurring once; the ten biggest clones make up more than 8%. These sequences were also reported in another study, on T cells of mothers and their children.

The V call is TRBV7-8, the J call TRBJ1-4; 7 positions match TRBD1. The TCR was taken from a boy younger than 18 in good health. Sample: blood. For the CDR3, the DNA is TGTGCCAGCAGCGACAGGGCGAAGGGAGCAATAAATGAAAAACTGTTTTTT. This codes for CASSDRAKGAINEKLFF. Using reference TRBV7-8 and TRBJ1-4 for the parts outside the CDR3, the full variable domain is GAGVSQSPRYKVAKRGQDVALRCDPISGHVSLFWYQQALGQGPEFLTYFQNEAQLDKSGLPSDRFFAERPEGSVSTLKIQRTQQEDSAVYLCASSDRAKGAINEKLFFGSGTQLSVL.